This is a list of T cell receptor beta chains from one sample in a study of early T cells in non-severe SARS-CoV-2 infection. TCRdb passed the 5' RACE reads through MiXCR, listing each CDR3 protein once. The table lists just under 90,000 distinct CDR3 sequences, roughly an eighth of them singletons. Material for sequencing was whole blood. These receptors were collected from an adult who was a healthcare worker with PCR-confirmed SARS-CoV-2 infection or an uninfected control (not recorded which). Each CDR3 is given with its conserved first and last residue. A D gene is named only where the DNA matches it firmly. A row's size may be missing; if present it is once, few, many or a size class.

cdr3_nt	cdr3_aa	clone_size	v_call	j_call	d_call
TGCGCCAGCAGCTTCGGGGCGGGAGAGCAGTTCTTC	CASSFGAGEQFF	.	TRBV5-1	TRBJ2-1	.
TGTGCCAGCAGTGCCCAGACAGGGGGCGCTTCTAAAAACATTCAGTACTTC	CASSAQTGGASKNIQYF	many	TRBV28	TRBJ2-4	TRBD1
TGCAGTGCTAGAGATCTACTAGCGGGAGGCGGGGAGCAGTTCTTC	CSARDLLAGGGEQFF	many	TRBV20-1	TRBJ2-1	TRBD2
TGTGCCAGCAGCCAAGCGGCGGGAGGGGTCACAGATACGCAGTATTTT	CASSQAAGGVTDTQYF	.	TRBV3-1	TRBJ2-3	TRBD2
TGTGCCACCCACCAGTGGGTCTATGGCTACACCTTC	CATHQWVYGYTF	.	TRBV7-2	TRBJ1-2	.
TGCAGCGTTGAAGGTTCGGGTCTCGGCCACAATGAGCAGTTCTTC	CSVEGSGLGHNEQFF	.	TRBV29-1	TRBJ2-1	.
TGTGCCAGCAGTCCTGGACAGGGTAGTTACGAGCAGTACTTC	CASSPGQGSYEQYF	many	TRBV3-1	TRBJ2-7	TRBD1
TGTGCCAGCAGGTTTGCGGTTAGGGGGAAACAGCCCCAGCATTTT	CASRFAVRGKQPQHF	.	TRBV28	TRBJ1-5	.
TGCAGCGTCCTACTATCCCAGGAGTACTTC	CSVLLSQEYF	.	TRBV29-1	TRBJ2-7	.
TGTGCCAGCAGCTGGGACATATCCTACGAGCAGTACTTC	CASSWDISYEQYF	.	TRBV7-2	TRBJ2-7	.
TGTGCCAGCTCTCGGGACAGGGGTGTCGATGGCTACACCTTC	CASSRDRGVDGYTF	few	TRBV6-2/TRBV6-3	TRBJ1-2	TRBD1
TGTGCCAGCAGTTTGGGGGGGTCCCACAAGAACTATGGCTACACCTTC	CASSLGGSHKNYGYTF	few	TRBV28	TRBJ1-2	.
TGTGCCAGCAGCCACGGACTAGCGGCTAACACAGATACGCAGTATTTT	CASSHGLAANTDTQYF	.	TRBV7-7	TRBJ2-3	TRBD2
TGTGCCAGCAGCTTGGACATAGGAGGGAGCAATCAGCCCCAGCATTTT	CASSLDIGGSNQPQHF	few	TRBV5-8	TRBJ1-5	.
TGTGCCTGGACCAAGGCTAGCGGGAGGGCCAGTGAGCAGTTCTTC	CAWTKASGRASEQFF	few	TRBV30	TRBJ2-1	TRBD2
TGTGCCAGCAGAACCGCTTCCGGGGTTCGTAACAAGCAGTACTTC	CASRTASGVRNKQYF	.	TRBV5-4	TRBJ2-7	.
TGTGCCAGCAGCGAGACTAGCGGGAGCTCCTACAATGAGCAGTTCTTC	CASSETSGSSYNEQFF	.	TRBV7-6	TRBJ2-1	TRBD2
TGTGCCAGCAGCTTGAGTCCGGGGAACACTGAAGCTTTCTTT	CASSLSPGNTEAFF	.	TRBV5-4	TRBJ1-1	.
TGCGCCAGCAGTGAGCCGGCCGACAGAGAAGCTTTCTTT	CASSEPADREAFF	few	TRBV10-2	TRBJ1-1	.
TGTGCCAGCGTGGACGGAGATAATGAAAAACTGTTTTTT	CASVDGDNEKLFF	.	TRBV28	TRBJ1-4	.
TGTGCCAGCAAGCAGCTAGCGGGCGATTCCGGGGAGCTGTTTTTT	CASKQLAGDSGELFF	once	TRBV2	TRBJ2-2	TRBD2
TGTGCCAGCAGCGTAGAGGCTAGCGGGAGACTCTCCTACGAGCAGTACTTC	CASSVEASGRLSYEQYF	many	TRBV9	TRBJ2-7	TRBD2
TGTGCCAGCAGCTTACCCCCGGGACAGACCGCTCCCGGGGAGCTGTTTTTT	CASSLPPGQTAPGELFF	.	TRBV7-9	TRBJ2-2	TRBD1
TGTGCCAGCAGACCCATCCAGGGGGGCTATGGCTACACCTTC	CASRPIQGGYGYTF	many	TRBV3-1	TRBJ1-2	TRBD1
TGTGCCAGCATCCTATGGGGGGGCCGAGATGAGCAGTTCTTC	CASILWGGRDEQFF	.	TRBV13	TRBJ2-1	.
TGCGCCAGCAGCCCCGGACAAGCCGGGGAGCTGTTTTTT	CASSPGQAGELFF	.	TRBV5-1	TRBJ2-2	.
TGTGCCAGCGGGGAGCGGAACTACAATGAGCAGTTCTTC	CASGERNYNEQFF	.	TRBV2	TRBJ2-1	.
TGCAGTGCTTGGTCGGAGACTTCGCAGTTCTTC	CSAWSETSQFF	.	TRBV20-1	TRBJ2-1	.
TGTGCCAGCAGCGTAGATGGGACGAAAGAGACCCAGTACTTC	CASSVDGTKETQYF	.	TRBV9	TRBJ2-5	.
TGTGCCAGCAGCCAAGCGGGGGTCTCCAGGGGGAAAAACGAGCAGTACTTC	CASSQAGVSRGKNEQYF	.	TRBV4-2	TRBJ2-7	.
TGTGCCAGCAGCCCCCCTTTGGAGGCCTGGGTGGCGGGATATGGCTACACCTTC	CASSPPLEAWVAGYGYTF	few	TRBV7-9	TRBJ1-2	.